Each of the 13 T cell receptor beta chains below was sequenced from the same sample in a study of tumor and adjacent non-tumor tissue in lung cancer. TCRbeta libraries were built with three rounds of nested PCR, modified from ARM-PCR. TCRdb redid the calling of the multiplex PCR reads with MiXCR, one entry per CDR3 protein. The table includes 100,000 to 120,000 distinct CDR3 sequences, 75% to 90% detected once. No cell sorting was done before RNA was extracted from the tissue. The material sequenced was lung tumor tissue. These receptors were collected from a man between 70 and 80 years old with non-small cell lung cancer.

The chain carries TRBV6-5 and TRBJ1-1; no definite D call. Germline V CDR1 and CDR2: MNHEY, SVGAGI. Trimming removed 7 bases from V and 7 bases from J, with 19 bases in between. The CDR3 consists of 14 residues. The CDR3 nucleotides are TGTGCCAGCACCCAGACGGAGGGCCGTCGTGAAGCTTTCTTT. Protein: CASTQTEGRREAFF.

As for this clonotype: The junction and the germline gene differ at one end; a read error may be behind it. This rearrangement joins TRBV12-3 or TRBV12-4 to TRBJ2-1; D assignment may be TRBD1 or TRBD2 (6 bases each). This CDR3 is built from 15 residues. CDR3 DNA: TGTGCCAGCGGACAAGTCGGGGGCAACTACAAAGAGCAATTCTTC. It specifies CASGQVGGNYKEQFF.

With respect to this clonotype: The CDR3 does not close with the conserved phenylalanine or tryptophan, likely indicating a read error. The CDR3 loop is CASSQWTEREQYI. CDR3 nucleotides: TGTGCCAGTAGTCAATGGACCGAGCGCGAGCAGTACATC. J is TRBJ2-7 and V is TRBV11-2; D is uncertain. This CDR3 spans 13 amino acids. In germline, CDR1 is SGHAT, CDR2 FQNNGV. Deletions cut 9 bases from V and 6 bases from J, with 18 bases between.

This clonotype has a single count. Mismatch with germline at one junction end may stem from a read error. CDR3 in amino acids: CASSLKRGTEINYDYTF. DNA of the CDR3: TGTGCCAGCAGTTTAAAACGGGGGACAGAGATAAACTATGACTACACCTTC. The chain is built from TRBV12-3 or TRBV12-4 and TRBJ1-2; 7 nucleotides match TRBD1. CDR3 size: 17 residues.

The V call is TRBV7-2, the J call TRBJ2-5; 14 bases are shared with TRBD2. CDR1 and CDR2 from the germline V gene are SGHTA and FQGNSA. V trimming: 5 bases; J trimming: 5 bases; junction bases outside the gene matches: 10. This CDR3 is built from 17 residues. DNA of the CDR3: TGTGCCAGCAGCACCAGACTAGCGGGAGGGCCAGGGGAGACCCAGTACTTC. Protein product: CASSTRLAGGPGETQYF.

This clonotype was seen only once. Since the CDR3 does not end with the conserved phenylalanine or tryptophan, this likely comes from a read error. This chain links TRBV6-2 or TRBV6-3 with TRBJ2-7, with D hard to call. CDR3 size: 14 residues. The germline V gene encodes CDR1 MNHEY and CDR2 SVGEGT. The CDR3 loop reads CTSSSLSLSYEQYL. CDR3 coding DNA: TGTACCAGCAGTTCCCTTAGTCTTTCCTACGAGCAGTACTTG.

About this clonotype: An end of the junction does not agree with germline; a read error may underlie this. This rearrangement joins TRBV4-1 to TRBJ2-7, with 11 bases that match TRBD2. The CDR3 is 16 amino acids. Per the germline V gene, CDR1 is MGHRA and CDR2 is YSYEKL. The DNA of the CDR3 is TGCGCTAGAAGCCGGACACTAGCGGGAGAGGGGGACGAGCAGTATTTC. Translating it yields CARSRTLAGEGDEQYF.

The count of this clonotype is one. Germline is not matched at one junction end, which may reflect a read error. V gene TRBV6-2 or TRBV6-3 combines with J gene TRBJ2-5, with D hard to call. The V gene's germline CDR1 is MNHEY and CDR2 SVGEGT. This CDR3 contains 12 residues. The CDR3, as DNA: TGTACCAGCAATTCCCAACTTAAGACCCAGTACTTC. The encoded protein is CTSNSQLKTQYF.

This clonotype was seen ten or more times. The chain is built from TRBV5-1 and TRBJ2-7, with D possibly matching TRBD2 (5 bases). Trimming stripped 7 bases from V and 3 bases from J, with 14 bases between. This CDR3 is 13 amino acids long. Germline CDR1 is SGHRS and CDR2 is YFSETQ. The CDR3 is CASRGLAGYEQYF. CDR3 DNA: TGCGCCAGCCGCGGGCTAGCTGGCTACGAGCAGTACTTC.

Concerning this clonotype itself: This likely comes from a read error, as the CDR3 has no conserved phenylalanine or tryptophan at its end. The DNA is left out, because the CDR3 cannot be placed on it with certainty; the CDR3 is given as TCRdb lists it. The V gene is TRBV6-6, the J gene TRBJ1-5; the table calls TRBD1, which could not be checked here. The CDR3 is 15 amino acids in total, end residues counted. CDR1 and CDR2 (germline): MNHNY, SVGAGI (reference sequence). CDR3 region: CASSTRMYINQPHHS.

Details on this clonotype: It is unclear where the CDR3 begins or ends on the DNA, so no DNA is shown, and the CDR3 is as TCRdb lists it. This rearrangement joins TRBV29-1 to TRBJ2-1; the table gives TRBD2 as D, unverified against the DNA. CDR1 is SQVTM and CDR2 is ANQGSEA in the germline V gene. The CDR3 is 14 residues long, ends included. The CDR3 reads CSDVGRGTNNERFF.

To note about this clonotype: This likely comes from a read error, as the CDR3 has no conserved phenylalanine or tryptophan at its end. J is TRBJ1-2 and V is TRBV28; D is possibly TRBD1 (6 bases). This CDR3 contains 14 residues. Per germline, CDR1 MDHEN and CDR2 SYDVKM. The chain's CDR3 is CASNLTGSHYGYTI. The CDR3 DNA follows: TGTGCCAGCAATTTAACAGGGTCCCACTATGGCTACACCATC.

With respect to this clonotype: The germline gene is not matched at one end of the junction; a read error may be the cause. The chain couples TRBV6-2 or TRBV6-3 to TRBJ2-3, with D possibly matching TRBD1 (5 bases). The CDR3 totals 17 residues. The germline V gene has CDR1 MNHEY and CDR2 SVGEGT. The CDR3 DNA reads TGTGCCAGCAGTTACTCGTTGACAGTAGGCCTCCAGGATACGCGGTATTTT. It yields the protein CASSYSLTVGLQDTRYF.